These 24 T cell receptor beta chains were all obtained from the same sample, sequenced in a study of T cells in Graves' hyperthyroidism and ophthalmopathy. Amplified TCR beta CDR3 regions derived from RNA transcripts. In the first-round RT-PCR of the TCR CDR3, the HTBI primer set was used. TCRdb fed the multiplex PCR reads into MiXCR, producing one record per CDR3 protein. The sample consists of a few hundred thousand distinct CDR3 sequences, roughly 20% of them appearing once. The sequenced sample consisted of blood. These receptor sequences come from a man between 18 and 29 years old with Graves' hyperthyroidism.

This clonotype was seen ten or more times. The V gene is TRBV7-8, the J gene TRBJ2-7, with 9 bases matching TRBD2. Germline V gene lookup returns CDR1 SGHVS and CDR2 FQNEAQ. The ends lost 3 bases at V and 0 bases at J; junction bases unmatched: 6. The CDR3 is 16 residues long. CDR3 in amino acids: CASSFLPSGVSYEQYF. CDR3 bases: TGTGCCAGCAGCTTTCTTCCTAGCGGGGTCTCCTACGAGCAGTACTTC.

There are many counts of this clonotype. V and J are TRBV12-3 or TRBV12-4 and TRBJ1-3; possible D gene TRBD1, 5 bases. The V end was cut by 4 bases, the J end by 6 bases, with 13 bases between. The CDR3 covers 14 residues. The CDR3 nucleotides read TGTGCCAGCAGTTCATCGGGACTTTCAAACACCATATATTTT. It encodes CASSSSGLSNTIYF.

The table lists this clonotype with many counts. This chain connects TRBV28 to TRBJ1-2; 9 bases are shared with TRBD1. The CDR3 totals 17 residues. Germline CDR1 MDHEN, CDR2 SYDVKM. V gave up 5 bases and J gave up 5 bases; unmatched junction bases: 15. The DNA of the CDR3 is TGTGCCAGCAGTCCGGATCTCCGGGACAGGGCCATTTATGGCTACACCTTC. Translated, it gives CASSPDLRDRAIYGYTF.

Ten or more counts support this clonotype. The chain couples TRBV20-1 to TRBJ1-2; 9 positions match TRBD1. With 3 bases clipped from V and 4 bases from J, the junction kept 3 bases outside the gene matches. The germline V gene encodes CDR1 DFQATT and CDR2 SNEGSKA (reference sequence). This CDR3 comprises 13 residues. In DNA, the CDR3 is TGCAGTGCTAGCGAGGACAGGGGCTATGGCTACACCTTC. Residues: CSASEDRGYGYTF.

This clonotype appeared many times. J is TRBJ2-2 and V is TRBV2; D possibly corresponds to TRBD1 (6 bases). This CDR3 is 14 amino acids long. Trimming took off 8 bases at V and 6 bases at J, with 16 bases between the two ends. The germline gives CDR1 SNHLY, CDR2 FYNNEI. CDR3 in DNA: TGTGCCAGCCAGGAGACAGGTGTCGCCGGGGAGCTGTTTTTT. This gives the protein CASQETGVAGELFF. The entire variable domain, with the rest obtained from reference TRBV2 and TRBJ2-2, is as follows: EPEVTQTPSHQVTQMGQEVILRCVPISNHLYFYWYRQILGQKVEFLVSFYNNEISEKSEIFDDQFSVERPDGSNFTLKIRSTKLEDSAMYFCASQETGVAGELFFGEGSRLTVL.

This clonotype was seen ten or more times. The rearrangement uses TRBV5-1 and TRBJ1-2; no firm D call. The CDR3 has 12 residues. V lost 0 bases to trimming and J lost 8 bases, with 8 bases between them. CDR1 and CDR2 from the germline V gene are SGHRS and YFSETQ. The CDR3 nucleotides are TGCGCCAGCAGCTTGGAAGGAGGCGGCTACACCTTC. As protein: CASSLEGGGYTF.

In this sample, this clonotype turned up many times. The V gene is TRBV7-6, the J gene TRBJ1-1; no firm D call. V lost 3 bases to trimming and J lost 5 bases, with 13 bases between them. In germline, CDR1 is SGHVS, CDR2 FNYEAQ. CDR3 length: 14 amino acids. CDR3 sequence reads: CASSLGGFRTEAFF. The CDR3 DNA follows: TGTGCCAGCAGCTTGGGCGGATTTCGTACTGAAGCTTTCTTT.

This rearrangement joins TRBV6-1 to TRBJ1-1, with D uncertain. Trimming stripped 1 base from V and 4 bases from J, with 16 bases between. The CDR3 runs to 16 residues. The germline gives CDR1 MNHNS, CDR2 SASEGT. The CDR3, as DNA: TGTGCCAGCAGTGAAGTTCATATGGGTATCGGCACTGAAGCTTTCTTT. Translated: CASSEVHMGIGTEAFF.

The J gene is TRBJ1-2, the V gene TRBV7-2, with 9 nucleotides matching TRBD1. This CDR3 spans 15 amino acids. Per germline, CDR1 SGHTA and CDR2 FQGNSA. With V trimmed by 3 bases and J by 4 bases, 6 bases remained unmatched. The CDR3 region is CASSFTGGIGYGYTF. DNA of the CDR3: TGTGCCAGCAGCTTTACAGGGGGCATCGGCTATGGCTACACCTTC.

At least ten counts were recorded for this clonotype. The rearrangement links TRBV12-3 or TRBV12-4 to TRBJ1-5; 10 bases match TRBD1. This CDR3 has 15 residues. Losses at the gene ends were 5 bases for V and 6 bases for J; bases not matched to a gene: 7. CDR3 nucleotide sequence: TGTGCCAGCAGTGTCCTGACAGGGGGCGGTCAGCCCCAGCATTTT. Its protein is CASSVLTGGGQPQHF.

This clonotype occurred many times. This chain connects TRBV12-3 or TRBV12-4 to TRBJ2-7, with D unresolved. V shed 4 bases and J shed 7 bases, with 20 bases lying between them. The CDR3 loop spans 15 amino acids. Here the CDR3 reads CASSSASGSPREQYF. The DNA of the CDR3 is TGTGCCAGCAGTTCCGCCTCCGGGTCCCCTAGGGAGCAGTACTTC.

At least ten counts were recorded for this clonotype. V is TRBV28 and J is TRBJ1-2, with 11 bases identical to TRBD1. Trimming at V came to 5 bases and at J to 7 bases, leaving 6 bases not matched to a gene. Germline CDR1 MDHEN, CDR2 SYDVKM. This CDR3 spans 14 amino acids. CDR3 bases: TGTGCCAGCAGTGGAGGACAGGGGGCGCGTGGCTACACCTTC. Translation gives CASSGGQGARGYTF.

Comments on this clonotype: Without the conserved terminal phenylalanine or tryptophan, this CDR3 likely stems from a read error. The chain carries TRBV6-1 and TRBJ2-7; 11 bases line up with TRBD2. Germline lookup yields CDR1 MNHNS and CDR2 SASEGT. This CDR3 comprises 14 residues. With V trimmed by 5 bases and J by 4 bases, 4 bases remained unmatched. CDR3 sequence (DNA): TGTGCCAGCAGTCGACTAGCGGGGTTATACGAGCAGTACTCC. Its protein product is CASSRLAGLYEQYS.

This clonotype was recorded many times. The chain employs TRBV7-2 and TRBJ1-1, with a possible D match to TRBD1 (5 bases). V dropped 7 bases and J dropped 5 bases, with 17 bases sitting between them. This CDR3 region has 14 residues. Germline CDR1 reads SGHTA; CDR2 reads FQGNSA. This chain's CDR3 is CASIPSRGRTEAFF. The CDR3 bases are TGTGCCAGCATACCATCACGGGGACGAACTGAAGCTTTCTTT.

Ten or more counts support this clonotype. The DNA for the CDR3 is TGTGCCAGCACCCTAGCGGCAAACGGTGAAGCTTTCTTT. Translating gives CASTLAANGEAFF. The J gene is TRBJ1-1, the V gene TRBV6-5; D gene unclear. V was cut by 7 bases and J by 7 bases, with 16 bases left in between. CDR3 size: 13 residues. Germline V lookup: CDR1 MNHEY, CDR2 SVGAGI.

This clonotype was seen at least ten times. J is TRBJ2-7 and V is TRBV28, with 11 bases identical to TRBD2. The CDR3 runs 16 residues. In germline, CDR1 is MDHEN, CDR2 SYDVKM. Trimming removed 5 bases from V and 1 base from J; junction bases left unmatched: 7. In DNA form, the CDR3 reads TGTGCCAGCAGTCCCTTCACTAGCGGGGGTTCCTACGAGCAGTACTTC. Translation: CASSPFTSGGSYEQYF.

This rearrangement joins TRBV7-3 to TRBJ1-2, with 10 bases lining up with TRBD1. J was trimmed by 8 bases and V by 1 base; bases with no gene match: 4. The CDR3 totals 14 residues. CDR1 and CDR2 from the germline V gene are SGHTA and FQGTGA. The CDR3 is CASSLKGQGNGYTF. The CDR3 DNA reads TGTGCCAGCAGCTTAAAGGGACAGGGGAACGGCTACACCTTC.

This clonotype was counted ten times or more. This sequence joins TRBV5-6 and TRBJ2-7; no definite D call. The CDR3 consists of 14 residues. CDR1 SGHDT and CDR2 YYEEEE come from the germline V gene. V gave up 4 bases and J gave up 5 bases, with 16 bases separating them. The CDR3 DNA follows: TGTGCCAGCAGCCACACGCCCCTTATTGACGAGCAGTACTTC. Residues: CASSHTPLIDEQYF.

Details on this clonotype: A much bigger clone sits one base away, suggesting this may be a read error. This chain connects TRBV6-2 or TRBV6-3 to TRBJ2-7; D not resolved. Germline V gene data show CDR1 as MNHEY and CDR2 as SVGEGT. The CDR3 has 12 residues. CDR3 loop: CASSPDRYEQCF. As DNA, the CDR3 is TGTGCCAGCAGTCCGGACCGCTACGAGCAGTGCTTC.

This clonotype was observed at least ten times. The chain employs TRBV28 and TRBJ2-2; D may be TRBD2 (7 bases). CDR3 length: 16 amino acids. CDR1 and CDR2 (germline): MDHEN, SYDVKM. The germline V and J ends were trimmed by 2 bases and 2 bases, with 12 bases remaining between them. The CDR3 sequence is CASSLEGGLNTGELFF. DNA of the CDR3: TGTGCCAGCAGTTTAGAGGGGGGGCTCAACACCGGGGAGCTGTTTTTT.

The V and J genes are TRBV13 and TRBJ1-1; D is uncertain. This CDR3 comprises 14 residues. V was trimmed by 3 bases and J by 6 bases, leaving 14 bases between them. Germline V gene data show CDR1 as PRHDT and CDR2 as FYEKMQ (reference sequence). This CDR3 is CASSFGKLGAEAFF. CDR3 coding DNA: TGTGCCAGCAGCTTCGGGAAACTCGGGGCTGAAGCTTTCTTT.

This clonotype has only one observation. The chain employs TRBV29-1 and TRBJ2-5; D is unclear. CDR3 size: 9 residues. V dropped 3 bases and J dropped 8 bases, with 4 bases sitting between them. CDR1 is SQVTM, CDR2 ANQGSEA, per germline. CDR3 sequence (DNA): TGCAGCGTTGAGGATACCCAGTACTTC. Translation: CSVEDTQYF.

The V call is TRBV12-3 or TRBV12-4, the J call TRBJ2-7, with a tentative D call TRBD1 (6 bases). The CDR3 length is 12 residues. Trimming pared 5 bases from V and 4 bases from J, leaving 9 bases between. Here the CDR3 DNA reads TGTGCCAGCAGTGACAGGATTTACGAGCAGTACTTC. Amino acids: CASSDRIYEQYF.

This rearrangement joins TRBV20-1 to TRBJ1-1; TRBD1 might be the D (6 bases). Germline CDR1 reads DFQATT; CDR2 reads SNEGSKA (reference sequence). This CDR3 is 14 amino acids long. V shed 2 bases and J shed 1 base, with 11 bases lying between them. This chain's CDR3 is CSARSRGRNTEAFF. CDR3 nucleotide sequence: TGCAGTGCTAGATCCAGGGGCCGGAACACTGAAGCTTTCTTT.